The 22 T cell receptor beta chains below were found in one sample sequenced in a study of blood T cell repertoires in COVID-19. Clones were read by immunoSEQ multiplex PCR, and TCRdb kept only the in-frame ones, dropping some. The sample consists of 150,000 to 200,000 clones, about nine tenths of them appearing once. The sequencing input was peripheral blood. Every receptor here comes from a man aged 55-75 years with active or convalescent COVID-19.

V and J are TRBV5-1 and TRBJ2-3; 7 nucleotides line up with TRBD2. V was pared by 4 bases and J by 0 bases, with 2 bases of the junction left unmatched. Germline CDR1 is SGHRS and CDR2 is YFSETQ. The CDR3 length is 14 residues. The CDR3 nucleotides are TGCGCCAGCAGCAATAGCGGGAGCACAGATACGCAGTATTTT. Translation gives CASSNSGSTDTQYF.

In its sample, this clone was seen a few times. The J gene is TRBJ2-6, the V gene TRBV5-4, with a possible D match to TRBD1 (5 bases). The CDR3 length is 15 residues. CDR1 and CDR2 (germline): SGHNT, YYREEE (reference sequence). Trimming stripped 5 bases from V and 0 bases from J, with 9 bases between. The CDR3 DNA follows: TGTGCCAGCAGTCGTGACAGCTCTGGGGCCAACGTCCTGACTTTC. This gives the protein CASSRDSSGANVLTF. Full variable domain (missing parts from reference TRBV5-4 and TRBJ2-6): ETGVTQSPTHLIKTRGQQVTLRCSSQSGHNTVSWYQQALGQGPQFIFQYYREEENGRGNFPPRFSGLQFPNYSSELNVNALELDDSALYLCASSRDSSGANVLTFGAGSRLTVL.

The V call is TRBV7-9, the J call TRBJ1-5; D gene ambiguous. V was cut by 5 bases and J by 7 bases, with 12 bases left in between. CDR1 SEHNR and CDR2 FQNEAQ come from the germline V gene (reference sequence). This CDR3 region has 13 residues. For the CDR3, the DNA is TGTGCCAGCAGCCTCACCGCGTTACAGCCCCAGCATTTT. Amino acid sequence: CASSLTALQPQHF.

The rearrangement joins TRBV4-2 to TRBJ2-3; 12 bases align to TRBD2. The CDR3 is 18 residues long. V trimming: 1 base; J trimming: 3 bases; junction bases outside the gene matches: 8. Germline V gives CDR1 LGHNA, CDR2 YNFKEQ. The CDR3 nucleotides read TGTGCCAGCAGCCAAGCTAGCGGGGGGGCAGGTGGGACAGATACGCAGTATTTT. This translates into CASSQASGGAGGTDTQYF.

Written as DNA, the CDR3 is TGTGCCAGCACCCGCTCGGGCGCGGGAGGCTATGGCTACACCTTC. Protein product: CASTRSGAGGYGYTF. V and J are TRBV6-5 and TRBJ1-2; D uncertain. The CDR3 contains 15 residues. CDR1 is MNHEY, CDR2 SVGAGI, per germline. Between the trimmed V and J ends, which lost 7 bases and 4 bases, there was a span of 19 bases.

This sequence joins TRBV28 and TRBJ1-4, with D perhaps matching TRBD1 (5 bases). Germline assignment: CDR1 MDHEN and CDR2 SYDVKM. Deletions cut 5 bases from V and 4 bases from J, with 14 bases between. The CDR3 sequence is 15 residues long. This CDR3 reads CASSHYQGNNEKLFF. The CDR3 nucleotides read TGTGCCAGCAGTCATTATCAGGGAAATAATGAAAAACTGTTTTTT.

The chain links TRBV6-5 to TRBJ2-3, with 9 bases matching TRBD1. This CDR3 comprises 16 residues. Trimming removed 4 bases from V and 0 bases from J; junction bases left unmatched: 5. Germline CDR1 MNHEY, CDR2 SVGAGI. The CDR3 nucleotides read TGTGCCAGCAGTTCGGGACAGGGATCCAGCACAGATACGCAGTATTTT. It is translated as CASSSGQGSSTDTQYF.

The CDR3 nucleotides read TGTGCCAGCAGCTTACCGGGACAGGGGGGCCAGCACTATGGCTACACCTTC. Translated: CASSLPGQGGQHYGYTF. The chain uses TRBV5-8 and TRBJ1-2, with 11 bases matching TRBD1. The CDR3 is 17 residues long. The J segment lost 3 bases and the V segment lost 2 bases, leaving 9 bases of the junction unmatched. CDR1 and CDR2 (germline): SGHTS, YDEGEE.

The CDR3 region is CASSVETAEQFF. As DNA, the CDR3 is TGTGCCAGCAGCGTAGAGACAGCTGAGCAGTTCTTC. V and J are TRBV9 and TRBJ2-1; tentative D call: TRBD1 (5 bases). CDR3 size: 12 residues. Germline-derived CDR1 and CDR2 are SGDLS and YYNGEE. Trimming left V 0 bases short and J 9 bases short, with 7 bases between.

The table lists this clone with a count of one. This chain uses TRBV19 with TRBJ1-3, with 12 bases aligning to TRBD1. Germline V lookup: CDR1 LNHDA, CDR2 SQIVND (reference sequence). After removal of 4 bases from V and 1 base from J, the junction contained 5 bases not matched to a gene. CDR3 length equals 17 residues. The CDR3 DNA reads TGTGCCAGTAGTACAGGGGGACAGGGGGCATCTGGAAACACCATATATTTT. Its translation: CASSTGGQGASGNTIYF.

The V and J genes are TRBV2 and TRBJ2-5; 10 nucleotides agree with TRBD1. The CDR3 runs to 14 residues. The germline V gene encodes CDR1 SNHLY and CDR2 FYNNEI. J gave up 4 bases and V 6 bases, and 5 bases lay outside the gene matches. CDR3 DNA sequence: TGTGCCAGCAGCTCCGGACAGGGGGGAGAGACCCAGTACTTC. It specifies CASSSGQGGETQYF.

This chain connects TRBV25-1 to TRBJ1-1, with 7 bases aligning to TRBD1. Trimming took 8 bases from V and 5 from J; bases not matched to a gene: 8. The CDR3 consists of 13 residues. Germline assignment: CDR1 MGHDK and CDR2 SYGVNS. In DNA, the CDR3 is TGTGCCAGCCGCCTACAGGGGAGGACTGAAGCTTTCTTT. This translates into CASRLQGRTEAFF.

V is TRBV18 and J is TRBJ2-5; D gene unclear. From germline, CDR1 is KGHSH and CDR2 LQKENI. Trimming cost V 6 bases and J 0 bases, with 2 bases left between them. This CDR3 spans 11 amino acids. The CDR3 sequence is CASSYQETQYF. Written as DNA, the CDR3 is TGTGCCAGCTCCTACCAAGAGACCCAGTACTTC.

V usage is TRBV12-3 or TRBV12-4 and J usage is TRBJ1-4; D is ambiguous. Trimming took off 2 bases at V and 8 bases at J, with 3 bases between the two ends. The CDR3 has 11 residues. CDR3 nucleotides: TGTGCCAGCAGTTTATCGGAAAAACTGTTTTTT. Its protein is CASSLSEKLFF.

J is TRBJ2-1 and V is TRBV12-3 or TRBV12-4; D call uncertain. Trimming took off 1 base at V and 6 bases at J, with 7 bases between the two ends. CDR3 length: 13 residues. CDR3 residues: CASSLGSLNEQFF. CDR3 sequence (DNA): TGTGCCAGCAGTTTAGGGAGTCTCAATGAGCAGTTCTTC.

The CDR3 DNA follows: TGTGCCACCAGTGACCCGGGACAGGGGGACACCAACTATGGCTACACCTTC. Its protein product is CATSDPGQGDTNYGYTF. The chain employs TRBV24-1 and TRBJ1-2; 11 bases match TRBD1. The CDR3 is 17 residues long. V dropped 4 bases and J dropped 2; count of bases not matched to a gene: 8. Germline V gives CDR1 KGHDR, CDR2 SFDVKD.

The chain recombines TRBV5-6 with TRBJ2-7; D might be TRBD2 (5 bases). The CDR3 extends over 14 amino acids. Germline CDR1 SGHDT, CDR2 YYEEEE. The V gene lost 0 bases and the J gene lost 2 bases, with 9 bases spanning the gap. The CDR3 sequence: CASSLGGRAYEQYF. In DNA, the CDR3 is TGTGCCAGCAGCTTGGGCGGGCGAGCCTACGAGCAGTACTTC.

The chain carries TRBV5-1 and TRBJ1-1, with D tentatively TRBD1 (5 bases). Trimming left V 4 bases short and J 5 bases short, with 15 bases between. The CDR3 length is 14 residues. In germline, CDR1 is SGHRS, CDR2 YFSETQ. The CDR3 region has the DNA TGCGCCAGCAGCCCGGGACGGGAGGCTACTGAAGCTTTCTTT. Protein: CASSPGREATEAFF.

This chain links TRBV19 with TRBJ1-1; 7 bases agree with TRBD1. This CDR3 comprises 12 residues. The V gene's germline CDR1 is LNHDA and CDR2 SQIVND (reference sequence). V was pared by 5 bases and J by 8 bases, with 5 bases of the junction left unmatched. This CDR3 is CASSRQGPEAFF. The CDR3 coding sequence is TGTGCCAGTAGTCGACAGGGCCCCGAAGCTTTCTTT. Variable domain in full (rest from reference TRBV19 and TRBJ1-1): DGGITQSPKYLFRKEGQNVTLSCEQNLNHDAMYWYRQDPGQGLRLIYYSQIVNDFQKGDIAEGYSVSREKKESFPLTVTSAQKNPTAFYLCASSRQGPEAFFGQGTRLTVV.

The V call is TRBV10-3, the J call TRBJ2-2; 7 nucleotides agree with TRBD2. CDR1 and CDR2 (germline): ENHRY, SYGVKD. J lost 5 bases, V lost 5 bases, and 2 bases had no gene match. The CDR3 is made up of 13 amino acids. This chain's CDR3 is CAISWEGTGELFF. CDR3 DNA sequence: TGTGCCATCAGTTGGGAGGGGACCGGGGAGCTGTTTTTT.

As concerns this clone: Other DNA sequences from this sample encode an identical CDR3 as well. CDR3 residues: CASSPTGAYEQYF. DNA of the CDR3: TGTGCCAGTAGCCCAACAGGGGCCTACGAGCAGTACTTC. The J gene is TRBJ2-7, the V gene TRBV19, with TRBD1 matching 7 bases. V trimming: 6 bases; J trimming: 2 bases; junction bases outside the gene matches: 4. The CDR3 spans 13 residues. Per germline, CDR1 LNHDA and CDR2 SQIVND (reference sequence).

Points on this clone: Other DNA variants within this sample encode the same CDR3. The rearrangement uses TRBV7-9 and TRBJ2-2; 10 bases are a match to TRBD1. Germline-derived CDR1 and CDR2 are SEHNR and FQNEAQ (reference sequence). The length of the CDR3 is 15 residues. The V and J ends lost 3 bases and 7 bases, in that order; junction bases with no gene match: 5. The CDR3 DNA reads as TGTGCCAGCAGCTTCAGGGACAGGGGAAGCGGGGAGCTGTTTTTT. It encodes CASSFRDRGSGELFF.